A single sample is the source of the 29 T cell receptor beta chains below, sequenced in a study of tumor-infiltrating lymphocytes in localized non-small cell lung cancer. The protocol was immunoSEQ multiplex PCR, while the TCRdb copy is restricted to in-frame clones and leaves out a portion. The table includes 8,000 to 10,000 clones, around 77% detected once. The specimen sequenced was uninvolved lung tissue not adjacent to the tumor. These receptors were taken from a human donor with non-small cell lung cancer.

The chain employs TRBV9 and TRBJ2-1; 8 bases map to TRBD1. Germline-derived CDR1 and CDR2 are SGDLS and YYNGEE. This CDR3 contains 18 residues. V shed 0 bases and J 6 bases; nucleotides not matched to a gene: 14. The CDR3 region is CASSVEVGQGLFPNEQFF. Here the CDR3 DNA reads TGTGCCAGCAGCGTAGAGGTCGGACAGGGATTGTTCCCCAATGAGCAGTTCTTC.

The sample holds a few counts of this clone. The rearrangement uses TRBV6-1 and TRBJ2-6, with TRBD2 matching 8 bases. The CDR3 runs to 19 residues. The ends lost 0 bases at V and 0 bases at J; junction bases unmatched: 7. CDR1 and CDR2 (germline): MNHNS, SASEGT. The chain's CDR3 is CASSEAGRLASSGANVLTF. CDR3 bases: TGTGCCAGCAGTGAAGCAGGGAGACTAGCGAGCTCTGGGGCCAACGTCCTGACTTTC.

This clone is deemed medium-sized. The V call is TRBV30, the J call TRBJ1-6, with 7 bases fitting TRBD1. Trimming took 7 bases from V and 4 from J; bases not matched to a gene: 4. Germline assignment: CDR1 GTSNPN and CDR2 SVGIG (reference sequence). The CDR3 consists of 13 residues. CDR3 sequence reads: CALGGEYNSPLHF. The CDR3 DNA reads as TGTGCCTTAGGGGGCGAGTATAATTCACCCCTCCACTTT.

This sequence joins TRBV6-6 and TRBJ1-4; a weak D match, TRBD1 (6 bases). CDR1 is MNHNY and CDR2 is SVGAGI in the germline V gene (reference sequence). The length of the CDR3 is 12 residues. V gave up 7 bases and J gave up 8 bases, with 11 bases separating them. CDR3 region: CASKIGQEKLFF. DNA of the CDR3: TGTGCCAGCAAGATAGGACAGGAAAAACTGTTTTTT.

This chain joins TRBV7-2 and TRBJ2-1, with 10 positions matching TRBD1. Germline lookup yields CDR1 SGHTA and CDR2 FQGNSA. With V trimmed by 2 bases and J by 6 bases, 4 bases remained unmatched. This CDR3 has 15 amino acids. The CDR3 bases are TGTGCCAGCAGCTTAATCGGACAGGGGGGCAATGAGCAGTTCTTC. This gives the protein CASSLIGQGGNEQFF.

This chain joins TRBV4-1 and TRBJ2-2; possible D gene TRBD1, 6 bases. This CDR3 is 16 amino acids long. The germline V and J ends were trimmed by 6 bases and 7 bases, with 21 bases remaining between them. CDR1 is MGHRA and CDR2 is YSYEKL in the germline V gene. The CDR3 bases are TGCGCCAGCAGAGAAGGGGGAACAGGCGGAGTCGGGGAGCTGTTTTTT. This sequence encodes CASREGGTGGVGELFF.

The chain uses TRBV11-2 and TRBJ2-1; 12 bases map to TRBD2. V lost 5 bases, J lost 4 bases, and 6 bases stayed unmatched. The length of the CDR3 is 16 residues. From germline, CDR1 is SGHAT and CDR2 FQNNGV. DNA for the CDR3: TGTGCCAGCAGCCACCGACTAGCGGGGGTATACAATGAGCAGTTCTTC. It codes for CASSHRLAGVYNEQFF.

The chain uses TRBV9 and TRBJ2-3; D ambiguous. The CDR3 covers 16 residues. In germline, CDR1 is SGDLS, CDR2 YYNGEE. V dropped 4 bases and J dropped 2 bases, with 17 bases sitting between them. CDR3 DNA: TGTGCCAGCAGCCCCATCGGGCCATACAACACAGATACGCAGTATTTT. Protein product: CASSPIGPYNTDTQYF.

This clone was counted a few times. The chain combines TRBV11-2 with TRBJ1-2; weak D call: TRBD1 (6 bases). Between the trimmed V and J ends, which lost 5 bases and 8 bases, there was a span of 15 bases. There are 13 residues in the CDR3. Germline V CDR1 and CDR2: SGHAT, FQNNGV. The CDR3 bases are TGTGCCAGCAGCGCTGACAGGACTAGAGGCTACACCTTC. It is translated as CASSADRTRGYTF.

The DNA for the CDR3 is TGTGCCATCAGCCCCTCGGGGGATAATCAAGAGACCCAGTACTTC. The encoded protein is CAISPSGDNQETQYF. The chain couples TRBV10-3 to TRBJ2-5; perhaps TRBD2 as D (6 bases). The CDR3 length is 15 residues. The V end was cut by 6 bases, the J end by 2 bases, with 16 bases between. Germline-derived CDR1 and CDR2 are ENHRY and SYGVKD.

There are a few counts of this clone. The identical CDR3 is also encoded by other nucleotide sequences in the sample. This chain joins TRBV6-5 and TRBJ1-6, with TRBD1 identical over 10 bases. The CDR3 spans 15 residues. Germline CDR1 MNHEY, CDR2 SVGAGI. V shed 7 bases, J shed 7 bases, and the junction held 7 bases outside the gene matches. CDR3: CASTQGDRGNSPLHF. The CDR3 bases are TGTGCCAGCACCCAGGGGGACAGGGGAAATTCACCCCTCCACTTT.

The chain couples TRBV7-2 to TRBJ2-3; no firm D call. Germline V gene lookup returns CDR1 SGHTA and CDR2 FQGNSA. The CDR3 length is 15 residues. The V end was cut by 0 bases, the J end by 6 bases, with 13 bases between. For the CDR3, the DNA is TGTGCCAGCAGCTTAGCCCTAGTAAGATCCGATACGCAGTATTTT. Its protein product is CASSLALVRSDTQYF.

This clone was observed a few times. The chain employs TRBV6-1 and TRBJ1-6, with 7 bases fitting TRBD1. Trimming took 3 bases from V and 10 from J; bases not matched to a gene: 6. Germline values: CDR1 MNHNS, CDR2 SASEGT. The CDR3 contains 14 residues. The CDR3 protein is CASSDRRGSSPLHF. CDR3 DNA sequence: TGTGCCAGCAGTGACCGCAGGGGGTCCTCACCCCTCCACTTT.

V and J are TRBV25-1 and TRBJ2-5; 8 bases match TRBD2. The CDR3 is made up of 15 amino acids. Germline V gives CDR1 MGHDK, CDR2 SYGVNS. V shed 5 bases, J shed 1 base, and the junction held 6 bases outside the gene matches. The CDR3 nucleotides are TGTGCCAGCAGTCCCGGGGGGGACTTCCAAGAGACCCAGTACTTC. Its protein is CASSPGGDFQETQYF. Full variable domain (remainder filled in from reference TRBV25-1 and TRBJ2-5): EADIYQTPRYLVIGTGKKITLECSQTMGHDKMYWYQQDPGMELHLIHYSYGVNSTEKGDLSSESTVSRIRTEHFPLTLESARPSHTSQYLCASSPGGDFQETQYFGPGTRLLVL.

The chain employs TRBV5-6 and TRBJ2-7; D is possibly TRBD1 (6 bases). CDR3 length: 14 residues. The ends were cut back, 4 bases at V and 3 bases at J, with 14 bases in the middle. Germline V lookup: CDR1 SGHDT, CDR2 YYEEEE. This CDR3 is CASSPQGRDYEQYF. The CDR3 DNA reads TGTGCCAGCAGCCCACAGGGAAGAGACTACGAGCAGTACTTC.

This clone was observed once. This rearrangement joins TRBV27 to TRBJ1-1, with TRBD1 identical over 7 bases. CDR3 length: 14 amino acids. Germline values: CDR1 MNHEY, CDR2 SMNVEV (reference sequence). With 5 bases clipped from V and 6 bases from J, the junction kept 9 bases outside the gene matches. The CDR3 bases are TGTGCCAGCAGTACAGTCGAGGGGGCCGCTGAAGCTTTCTTT. Translated, it gives CASSTVEGAAEAFF.

In nucleotides, the CDR3 is TGTGCCAGCAGCTTAGGGGACAGCCAGCCCCAGCATTTT. Its protein product is CASSLGDSQPQHF. V and J are TRBV7-6 and TRBJ1-5, with 7 positions matching TRBD1. CDR3 length: 13 amino acids. The junction had 1 base not matched to a gene; V was cut back by 1 base and J by 7 bases. The germline CDR1 and CDR2 sequences are SGHVS and FNYEAQ.

The V call is TRBV6-4, the J call TRBJ1-2, with 8 bases fitting TRBD1. The germline gives CDR1 MRHNA, CDR2 SNTAGT. V was clipped by 7 bases and J by 2 bases; unmatched bases: 6. CDR3 length: 14 amino acids. CDR3 protein: CASTSGQGNYGYTF. The CDR3 region has the DNA TGTGCCAGCACAAGCGGACAGGGCAACTATGGCTACACCTTC.

This clone was recorded a few times. The chain uses TRBV7-2 and TRBJ1-1, with 7 bases aligning to TRBD1. Unmatched junction bases numbered 2, after V lost 2 bases and J lost 2 bases. The CDR3 is 14 amino acids. CDR1 and CDR2 (germline): SGHTA, FQGNSA. The DNA for the CDR3 is TGTGCCAGCAGCTTAACAGGGGCTAACACTGAAGCTTTCTTT. Amino acids: CASSLTGANTEAFF.

CDR3 bases: TGTGCCAGCAGCGGGTTCGGAAGCACAGATACGCAGTATTTT. Residues: CASSGFGSTDTQYF. This chain joins TRBV2 and TRBJ2-3; D is uncertain. The CDR3 consists of 14 residues. Germline CDR1 and CDR2: SNHLY and FYNNEI. V was trimmed by 6 bases and J by 0 bases, leaving 10 bases between them.

CDR3 sequence: CATRTGGFTEAFF. CDR3 coding DNA: TGTGCCACTCGGACAGGGGGCTTCACTGAAGCTTTCTTT. The chain joins TRBV6-1 to TRBJ1-1; 11 bases match TRBD1. Losses at the gene ends were 10 bases for V and 4 bases for J; bases not matched to a gene: 5. The CDR3 totals 13 residues. Germline CDR1 is MNHNS and CDR2 is SASEGT.

The chain uses TRBV7-6 and TRBJ1-5, with 7 nucleotides matching TRBD1. Germline loops: CDR1 SGHVS, CDR2 FNYEAQ. V shed 5 bases and J 0 bases; nucleotides not matched to a gene: 4. This CDR3 has 15 amino acids. As DNA, the CDR3 is TGTGCCAGCAGCCTAAGGACAGGTAGCAATCAGCCCCAGCATTTT. It yields the protein CASSLRTGSNQPQHF.

This rearrangement joins TRBV11-2 to TRBJ1-3; D gene ambiguous. Germline V gene sequence: CDR1 SGHAT, CDR2 FQNNGV. Trimming left V 4 bases short and J 2 bases short, with 9 bases between. This CDR3 is 14 amino acids long. The CDR3 region has the DNA TGTGCCAGCAGCTCATTGACGGCTGGAAACACCATATATTTT. Its protein is CASSSLTAGNTIYF.

The J gene is TRBJ1-1, the V gene TRBV4-1, with D hard to call. The CDR3 length is 15 residues. Germline assignment: CDR1 MGHRA and CDR2 YSYEKL. The V and J ends lost 2 bases and 1 base respectively, with 11 bases between them. The CDR3 coding sequence is TGCGCCAGCAGCCAATTCAAGGCCGGGAACACTGAAGCTTTCTTT. The encoded protein is CASSQFKAGNTEAFF.

This chain joins TRBV19 and TRBJ1-6, with D perhaps TRBD1 (5 bases). CDR3 length: 15 amino acids. Germline CDR1 reads LNHDA; CDR2 reads SQIVND (reference sequence). Trimming removed 7 bases at V and 10 bases at J, with 20 bases between. CDR3 sequence: CASTPRGVESSPLHF. In DNA, the CDR3 is TGTGCCAGTACCCCGCGGGGGGTGGAAAGCTCACCCCTCCACTTT.

The V and J genes are TRBV6-1 and TRBJ1-1; no definite D call. V was trimmed by 4 bases and J by 1 base, leaving 7 bases between them. Germline V gives CDR1 MNHNS, CDR2 SASEGT. CDR3 size: 13 residues. The CDR3, as DNA: TGTGCCAGCAGTGTAAGATGGAACACTGAAGCTTTCTTT. It yields the protein CASSVRWNTEAFF.

The gene calls are TRBV7-3 and TRBJ2-3; TRBD1 matches at 8 bases. Germline CDR1 is SGHTA and CDR2 is FQGTGA. The trim removed 5 bases at V and 4 bases at J, leaving 5 bases unmatched. This CDR3 contains 14 residues. The CDR3 here is CASSPGQGPDTQYF. CDR3 DNA: TGTGCCAGCAGCCCCGGACAGGGCCCAGATACGCAGTATTTT.

The V gene is TRBV27, the J gene TRBJ2-7; 10 nucleotides line up with TRBD1. V gave up 9 bases and J gave up 5 bases; unmatched junction bases: 7. Germline V lookup: CDR1 MNHEY, CDR2 SMNVEV (reference sequence). CDR3 size: 13 residues. The CDR3 here is CARGGQGLHEQYF. The CDR3 DNA is TGTGCCAGAGGGGGACAGGGGTTGCACGAGCAGTACTTC.

This chain joins TRBV6-1 and TRBJ2-5; D unresolved. V was pared by 3 bases and J by 6 bases, with 5 bases between. Germline loops: CDR1 MNHNS, CDR2 SASEGT. The CDR3 loop spans 11 amino acids. The CDR3 spells CASSDLQTQYF. CDR3 coding DNA: TGTGCCAGCAGTGACCTCCAGACCCAGTACTTC.